This T cell receptor beta chain was documented in a study of blood T cell repertoires in COVID-19. Study summary: Donors in the United States, Italy and Spain gave samples during acute or convalescent COVID-19.

The table lists this clone with a count of one. Patients in Seattle were enrolled during active infection, then followed longitudinally. CDR1 is MGHRA and CDR2 is YSYEKL in the germline V gene. This CDR3 contains 16 residues. V lost 4 bases and J lost 0; bases outside the gene matches: 3. TCRdb keeps only in-frame clones here, not all; method: immunoSEQ multiplex PCR. The sample has approximately 150,000 clones, approximately 90% seen once. This chain connects TRBV4-1 to TRBJ1-2; 12 bases are shared with TRBD1. The sequencing sample was made of peripheral blood. This sequence originates from a man between 18 and 35 years old with COVID-19, enrolled during active disease. The DNA for the CDR3 is TGCGCCAGCAGCCTGGGACAGGGGGCCTCTAACTATGGCTACACCTTC. It codes for CASSLGQGASNYGYTF.